This TCR beta chain stems from a study of shared clonotypes between healthy human individuals. This CDR3 comprises 17 residues. CDR1 is ENHRY, CDR2 SYGVKD, per germline. V lost 5 bases and J lost 0; bases outside the gene matches: 9. Loaded into unsorted PBMC replicate PCRs was around 300 ng DNA, 25,000 to 30,000 T cell genomes. In the authors' workflow: Junction-only sequences without quality scores came from ImmunoSEQ, so filtering differed. Sequencing used immunoSEQ multiplex PCR; TCRdb keeps in-frame clones, though not all of them. The DNA gave D and trimming, while V, J and clone size come from that table. The sample holds around 440,000 clones; approximately 80% are singletons and the top ten take around 12%. Overall study results and limits: Enrolling few donors narrowed the genetic and exposure-history diversity that was represented.

Unsorted samples used some 90 million PBMCs for genomic DNA. A note on this clone: Its antigen is not known.

The clonotype comes from a woman aged 40 to 49 in good health. Some clones in this sample may be carry-over from other donors' samples. The chain recombines TRBV10-3 with TRBJ2-1; 8 bases agree with TRBD2. Input material: PBMCs. CDR3 coding DNA: TGTGCCATCAGTTCCCTTAGCGGGGCTAGCTCCTACAATGAGCAGTTCTTC. Encoded protein: CAISSLSGASSYNEQFF.